Each of the 3 T cell receptor beta chains below was sequenced from the same sample in a study of T cell changes during pregnancy in multiple sclerosis. Measured with immunoSEQ multiplex PCR; TCRdb has only the in-frame clones, and not every one. This table holds tens of thousands of clones, about 90% found once. The sequencing used peripheral blood, collected in the third trimester of pregnancy. These TCRs come from a female donor in good health, enrolled as a control in a pregnancy study.

This chain uses TRBV6-5 with TRBJ2-6; D is possibly TRBD1 (5 bases). The germline V gene has CDR1 MNHEY and CDR2 SVGAGI. Trimming cost V 11 bases and J 0 bases, with 8 bases left between them. The CDR3 is 13 residues long. The CDR3 coding sequence is TGTGCCGTACAGGTCTCTGGGGCCAACGTCCTGACTTTC. Translated: CAVQVSGANVLTF.

The V call is TRBV11-2, the J call TRBJ2-1; 7 bases map to TRBD1. CDR1 is SGHAT, CDR2 FQNNGV, per germline. The junction had 8 bases not matched to a gene; V was cut back by 0 bases and J by 9 bases. The CDR3 length is 15 residues. The CDR3 spells CASSLDPRAGGEQFF. The CDR3 DNA reads as TGTGCCAGCAGCTTAGACCCAAGGGCAGGGGGTGAGCAGTTCTTC.

The chain has TRBV4-2 and TRBJ1-2, with D possibly TRBD1 on 6 matching bases. V lost 1 base and J 8 bases, leaving 14 bases between the germline ends. The CDR3 spans 14 residues. Germline loops: CDR1 LGHNA, CDR2 YNFKEQ. CDR3 sequence (DNA): TGTGCCAGCAGCCAAGGGACAGCGGTCCCAGGCTACACCTTC. Translation gives CASSQGTAVPGYTF.